The T cell receptor (beta chain) described here comes from a study of cytotoxic CD8 clonotypes in ibrutinib-treated CLL. The study, taken as a whole, reports: Investigators sampled sustained-remission and progressing patients at differing times. Clonality rose at ibrutinib response and fell back toward baseline at progression. Public clonotypes proved infrequent, and on treatment they shrank or remained steady.

The repertoire was sequenced with immunoSEQ multiplex PCR; TCRdb's copy has only in-frame clones and lacks some. Of around 330,000 clones in the sample, about 61% were seen once. In germline, CDR1 is MGHRA, CDR2 YSYEKL. The CDR3 is made up of 14 amino acids. Trimming stripped 2 bases from V and 7 bases from J, with 12 bases between. To note about this clone: Antigen unknown.

The chain uses TRBV4-1 and TRBJ2-1; D is perhaps TRBD1 or TRBD2 (6 bases each). Sequencing was performed on PBMCs, taken after 36 months of ibrutinib treatment. The TCR was taken from a human donor with chronic lymphocytic leukemia. CDR3 nucleotides: TGCGCCAGCAGCCAAAGGGGGGCGAATAATGAGCAGTTCTTC. It yields the protein CASSQRGANNEQFF.